Given below is one T cell receptor beta chain in context. The antigen remains undetermined. Sequencing was performed with immunoSEQ multiplex PCR; in TCRdb, only in-frame clones are kept and a portion is missing. The sample has 150,000 to 200,000 clones; 90% to 95% are singletons. This sample was included in a study of T cell responses to AZD1222 COVID-19 vaccine. Study-wide findings and caveats: A mostly white British donor set with more females was recruited, and clonal diversity was possibly underestimated.

This TCR was sampled from an adult in good health. The source was peripheral blood, collected on day 0 of AZD1222 vaccination.

CDR3 nucleotide sequence: TGTGCCAGCAGTCAAGGGACTAGTAGGGGGTACAATGAGCAGTTCTTC. Amino acids: CASSQGTSRGYNEQFF. The chain has TRBV28 and TRBJ2-1; 8 bases fit TRBD2. The length of the CDR3 is 16 residues. Germline CDR1 reads MDHEN; CDR2 reads SYDVKM. The trim removed 5 bases at V and 4 bases at J, leaving 10 bases unmatched.